This T cell receptor (beta chain) was retrieved from a study of T cells in Graves' hyperthyroidism and ophthalmopathy. Regarding the study as a whole: Separation of ophthalmopathy from stable hyperthyroidism was achieved by a 13 V-J model.

Between the trimmed V and J ends, which lost 2 bases and 3 bases, there was a span of 14 bases. Germline V gene lookup returns CDR1 MNHNS and CDR2 SASEGT. CDR3 length: 16 amino acids. Participants, patients aged 18 to 65, had newly diagnosed hyperthyroidism with a duration under 2 months. A patient was excluded if there was uncontrolled infection, other autoimmune disease, pregnancy or lactation. The TCR beta CDR3 regions underwent amplification using RNA transcripts as the source. The study used the HTBI primer set for a first-round RT-PCR of the TCR CDR3. TCRdb called the multiplex PCR reads again in MiXCR, with one record for every CDR3 protein. The data contain roughly 800,000 distinct CDR3 sequences, about two fifths of them singletons. Of note for this clonotype: Its antigen is undetermined.

The sequencing sample was made of blood. The V gene is TRBV6-1, the J gene TRBJ1-3; TRBD1 might be the D (5 bases). This TCR was sampled from a man aged 18 to 29 with Graves' hyperthyroidism. In nucleotides, the CDR3 is TGTGCCAGCAGTGAAAGCTCAGGGCCTCTTGGAAACACCATATATTTT. Its translation: CASSESSGPLGNTIYF.